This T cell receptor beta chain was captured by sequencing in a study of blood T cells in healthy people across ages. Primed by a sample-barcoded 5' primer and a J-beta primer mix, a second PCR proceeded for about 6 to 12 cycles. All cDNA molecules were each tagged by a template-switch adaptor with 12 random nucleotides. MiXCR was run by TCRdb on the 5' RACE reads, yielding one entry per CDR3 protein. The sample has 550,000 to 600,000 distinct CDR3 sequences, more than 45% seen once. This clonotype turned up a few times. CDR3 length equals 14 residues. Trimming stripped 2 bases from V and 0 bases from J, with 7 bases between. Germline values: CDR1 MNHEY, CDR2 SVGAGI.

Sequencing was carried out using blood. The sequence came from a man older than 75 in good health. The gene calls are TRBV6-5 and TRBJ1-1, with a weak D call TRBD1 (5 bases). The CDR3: CASSYDRLNTEAFF. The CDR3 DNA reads TGTGCCAGCAGTTACGACAGATTGAACACTGAAGCTTTCTTT.